Shown below are 22 T cell receptor beta chains from a single sample sequenced in a study of blood T cell dynamics during melanoma immunotherapy. Stated time point: pre-treatment baseline. Repertoires were generated with immunoSEQ multiplex PCR, while TCRdb's copy carries only in-frame clones and drops some. This table holds about 13,000 clones, 86% found once. This specimen consisted of blood, obtained from a patient treated with checkpoint blockade. These receptors were obtained from a human donor with melanoma.

The chain joins TRBV7-3 to TRBJ2-3, with 9 bases that match TRBD2. J lost 1 base, V lost 6 bases, and 8 bases had no gene match. The CDR3 is 16 residues long. Germline V gene sequence: CDR1 SGHTA, CDR2 FQGTGA. The CDR3 is CASSRGTSRGTDTQYF. For the CDR3, the DNA is TGTGCCAGCAGTCGCGGGACTAGCCGGGGCACAGATACGCAGTATTTT.

This clone was counted a single time. This chain links TRBV2 with TRBJ2-1; TRBD1 matches at 7 bases. Losses at the gene ends were 8 bases for V and 15 bases for J; bases not matched to a gene: 7. The germline CDR1 and CDR2 sequences are SNHLY and FYNNEI. The CDR3 is 10 residues long. The CDR3 DNA reads TGTGCCAGCGGGGGTAGGGGGCCGTTCTTC. The encoded protein is CASGGRGPFF. Based on the CDR3 plus reference TRBV2 and TRBJ2-1, the full variable domain is EPEVTQTPSHQVTQMGQEVILRCVPISNHLYFYWYRQILGQKVEFLVSFYNNEISEKSEIFDDQFSVERPDGSNFTLKIRSTKLEDSAMYFCASGGRGPFFGPGTRLTVL.

The J gene is TRBJ1-1, the V gene TRBV10-3; a possible D gene is TRBD1 (6 bases). Germline loops: CDR1 ENHRY, CDR2 SYGVKD. This CDR3 contains 14 residues. The V end was cut by 2 bases, the J end by 1 base, with 8 bases between. The CDR3 DNA follows: TGTGCCATCAGTGAGCAGGGACAGAACACTGAAGCTTTCTTT. Translating gives CAISEQGQNTEAFF.

The chain employs TRBV19 and TRBJ2-7, with TRBD2 identical over 10 bases. This CDR3 comprises 15 residues. From germline, CDR1 is LNHDA and CDR2 SQIVND (reference sequence). V was clipped by 1 base and J by 4 bases; unmatched bases: 4. The CDR3 coding sequence is TGTGCCAGTAGTATAGGACTAGCGGGCTATTACGAGCAGTACTTC. Its translation: CASSIGLAGYYEQYF.

V gene TRBV2 combines with J gene TRBJ2-7; TRBD1 or TRBD2 may be the D gene (6 bases each). Between the trimmed V and J ends, which lost 2 bases and 3 bases, there was a span of 8 bases. This CDR3 spans 13 amino acids. CDR1 is SNHLY and CDR2 is FYNNEI in the germline V gene. The DNA for the CDR3 is TGTGCCAGCAGTGAAAGGGGGGACTACGAGCAGTACTTC. As protein: CASSERGDYEQYF.

This chain connects TRBV7-7 to TRBJ2-3, with D tentatively TRBD2 (6 bases). V shed 1 base and J shed 3 bases, with 11 bases lying between them. Germline V gene sequence: CDR1 SSHAT, CDR2 FNYEAQ (reference sequence). The CDR3 length is 15 residues. The CDR3 region has the DNA TGTGCCAGCAGCTTAGGTACCGGGAGTACAGATACGCAGTATTTT. This sequence encodes CASSLGTGSTDTQYF.

This clone was seen just once. V is TRBV6-1 and J is TRBJ2-7, with D perhaps TRBD1 (5 bases). CDR1 is MNHNS and CDR2 is SASEGT in the germline V gene. This CDR3 region has 15 residues. Trimming shortened V by 7 bases and J by 3 bases, and 19 bases separated the two germline ends. CDR3 DNA: TGTGCCAGCAATCCCCGCTCAAGGGGCCTCTACGAGCAGTACTTC. It specifies CASNPRSRGLYEQYF.

This clone appeared a single time. J is TRBJ2-1 and V is TRBV20-1; 7 bases line up with TRBD1. This CDR3 has 11 amino acids. Trimming cost V 7 bases and J 5 bases; bases outside gene matches: 2. Germline CDR1 is DFQATT and CDR2 is SNEGSKA (reference sequence). The CDR3 here is CSVGTDNEQFF. The DNA for the CDR3 is TGCAGTGTGGGGACAGACAATGAGCAGTTCTTC.

V and J are TRBV19 and TRBJ2-2; D possibly corresponds to TRBD2 (5 bases). Germline V lookup: CDR1 LNHDA, CDR2 SQIVND (reference sequence). The CDR3 runs to 15 residues. Trimming took off 0 bases at V and 6 bases at J, with 11 bases between the two ends. The CDR3 bases are TGTGCCAGTAGTATAGACTCCCTGCGGGCCGGGGAGCTGTTTTTT. Protein: CASSIDSLRAGELFF.

The J gene is TRBJ1-1, the V gene TRBV21-1. TRBV21-1 is a recognized pseudogene. CDR3 length: 15 residues. The CDR3 DNA reads TGTGCCAGCAGCAAAGATACGGGGAAGGACACTGAAGCTTTCTTT. Translated: CASSKDTGKDTEAFF.

V usage is TRBV9 and J usage is TRBJ2-1, with D tentatively TRBD1 (6 bases). The V end lost 1 base, the J end lost 9 bases, and 20 bases lay between the germline ends. The CDR3 sequence is 16 residues long. Germline loops: CDR1 SGDLS, CDR2 YYNGEE. CDR3 protein: CASSVSPAQGKVEQFF. In DNA, the CDR3 is TGTGCCAGCAGCGTATCTCCGGCACAGGGAAAGGTTGAGCAGTTCTTC. The whole variable domain, filled in from reference TRBV9 and TRBJ2-1, reads DSGVTQTPKHLITATGQRVTLRCSPRSGDLSVYWYQQSLDQGLQFLIQYYNGEERAKGNILERFSAQQFPDLHSELNLSSLELGDSALYFCASSVSPAQGKVEQFFGPGTRLTVL.

This clone was counted a single time. The chain recombines TRBV20-1 with TRBJ2-1, with a tentative D call TRBD2 (5 bases). From germline, CDR1 is DFQATT and CDR2 SNEGSKA (reference sequence). V dropped 5 bases and J dropped 9 bases, with 11 bases sitting between them. This CDR3 is 11 amino acids long. CDR3 in DNA: TGCAGTGCTCCCCGGGATTTTGAGCAGTTCTTC. Translated: CSAPRDFEQFF.

The V call is TRBV14, the J call TRBJ2-1; 12 nucleotides align to TRBD2. The J segment lost 12 bases and the V segment lost 5 bases, leaving 14 bases of the junction unmatched. Germline V gives CDR1 SGHDN, CDR2 FVKESK. The CDR3 totals 16 residues. The CDR3 region is CASSGGLAGSFGGQFF. The CDR3 DNA reads TGTGCCAGCAGCGGTGGACTAGCGGGAAGCTTCGGGGGGCAGTTCTTC.

The sample holds one count of this clone. V and J are TRBV11-2 and TRBJ2-2, with TRBD2 matching over 8 bases. With 6 bases clipped from V and 6 bases from J, the junction kept 9 bases outside the gene matches. This CDR3 region has 15 residues. Germline V lookup: CDR1 SGHAT, CDR2 FQNNGV. CDR3 sequence: CASRQTGTSPGELFF. In nucleotides, the CDR3 is TGTGCCAGCAGACAGACCGGGACTAGTCCCGGGGAGCTGTTTTTT.

The gene calls are TRBV18 and TRBJ1-2; unclear D gene. The CDR3 covers 12 residues. V was cut by 2 bases and J by 4 bases, with 5 bases left in between. The germline CDR1 and CDR2 sequences are KGHSH and LQKENI. Written as DNA, the CDR3 is TGTGCCAGCTCACCAGGAACCTATGGCTACACCTTC. Its translation: CASSPGTYGYTF.

The genes are TRBV7-2 and TRBJ2-3; TRBD1 matches 8 bases. The CDR3 is made up of 15 amino acids. The V and J ends lost 1 base and 7 bases, in that order; junction bases with no gene match: 7. CDR1 and CDR2 from the germline V gene are SGHTA and FQGNSA. The CDR3 DNA reads TGTGCCAGCAGCTTAGACAGGGGGTTTACAAATACGCAGTATTTT. Its translation is CASSLDRGFTNTQYF.

The chain joins TRBV13 to TRBJ2-3; TRBD2 matches 7 bases. Germline V gives CDR1 PRHDT, CDR2 FYEKMQ (reference sequence). The CDR3 loop spans 16 amino acids. V gave up 0 bases and J gave up 7 bases; unmatched junction bases: 10. The CDR3 sequence is CASSLGRGGSGNTQYF. In DNA, the CDR3 is TGTGCCAGCAGCTTAGGTCGGGGCGGGAGCGGTAATACGCAGTATTTT.

V gene TRBV19 combines with J gene TRBJ2-5, with 9 bases aligning to TRBD1. From germline, CDR1 is LNHDA and CDR2 SQIVND (reference sequence). This CDR3 has 16 residues. Trimming took 5 bases from V and 11 from J; bases not matched to a gene: 18. The DNA of the CDR3 is TGTGCCAGTAGTGTAACCGGGACAGGGCTTGGGAGTGAGCAGTACTTC. Its translation: CASSVTGTGLGSEQYF.

The J gene is TRBJ1-1, the V gene TRBV5-1, with 7 positions matching TRBD1. This CDR3 region has 14 residues. The germline V gene has CDR1 SGHRS and CDR2 YFSETQ. The junction had 6 bases not matched to a gene; V was cut back by 0 bases and J by 7 bases. CDR3 sequence reads: CASSLAGGGIEAFF. The CDR3 nucleotides read TGCGCCAGCAGCTTGGCAGGGGGAGGTATTGAAGCTTTCTTT.

The V call is TRBV9, the J call TRBJ2-2; 9 bases line up with TRBD1. Per the germline V gene, CDR1 is SGDLS and CDR2 is YYNGEE. V lost 4 bases to trimming and J lost 2 bases; unmatched junction nucleotides: 6. The CDR3 is 16 amino acids. CDR3 bases: TGTGCCAGCAGCTCGACAGGGGGTCGCAACACCGGGGAGCTGTTTTTT. This encodes CASSSTGGRNTGELFF.

This chain connects TRBV6-6 to TRBJ1-1, with no clear D. V gave up 2 bases and J gave up 4 bases, with 11 bases separating them. The V gene's germline CDR1 is MNHNY and CDR2 SVGAGI (reference sequence). This CDR3 comprises 14 residues. The CDR3, as DNA: TGTGCCAGCAGTTACCGGACGAGTAGCACTGAAGCTTTCTTT. It is translated as CASSYRTSSTEAFF.

The chain recombines TRBV9 with TRBJ1-4, with a possible D match to TRBD1 (5 bases). The CDR3 contains 15 residues. Germline CDR1 and CDR2: SGDLS and YYNGEE. V lost 2 bases, J lost 7 bases, and 15 bases lay in between. For the CDR3, the DNA is TGTGCCAGCAGCGTGGGTTGGAGGGGTCGTGAAAAACTGTTTTTT. Residues: CASSVGWRGREKLFF.